This T cell receptor (beta chain) came from a study of cytomegalovirus exposure and HLA in healthy donors. Healthy bone marrow donors made up the donors. The PCR employed 60 Vbeta primers together with 13 Jbeta primers. Sequencing was performed with immunoSEQ multiplex PCR; in TCRdb, only in-frame clones are kept and a portion is missing. The table shows 150,000 or so clones, with approximately 80% occurring only once. V lost 4 bases and J 14 bases, leaving 12 bases between the germline ends. Germline CDR1 and CDR2: MNHNS and SASEGT. The CDR3 totals 11 residues. This sequence originates from a woman aged 40 to 49 in good health and CMV-seronegative. The V call is TRBV6-1, the J call TRBJ2-1; D possibly corresponds to TRBD1 (6 bases). Sequencing was performed on PBMCs. The CDR3 protein is CASSVQGTEFF. CDR3 sequence (DNA): TGTGCCAGCAGTGTACAGGGTACGGAGTTCTTC.